The 30 T cell receptor beta chains below all came from one sample that was sequenced in a study of OX40 agonist ivuxolimab in advanced cancers. TCRdb keeps only in-frame clones here, not all; method: immunoSEQ multiplex PCR. This sample yields about 78,000 clones, of which about 91% are seen a single time; 2.8% belongs to the top ten. The input for sequencing was CD4+ or CD8+ T cells sorted from blood, taken in a trial of the OX40 agonist ivuxolimab. These receptors were taken from an adult with an advanced solid tumor such as melanoma, head and neck, liver or kidney cancer.

The genes are TRBV15 and TRBJ1-1; no clear D. V lost 4 bases to trimming and J lost 3 bases, with 21 bases between them. In germline, CDR1 is LNHNV, CDR2 YYDKDF (reference sequence). The CDR3 is made up of 17 amino acids. The CDR3 bases are TGTGCCACCAGCAAATCCCTCAGGCAAGATGGGGACACTGAAGCTTTCTTT. Protein product: CATSKSLRQDGDTEAFF. Together with reference TRBV15 and TRBJ1-1, the CDR3 gives the full variable domain: DAMVIQNPRYQVTQFGKPVTLSCSQTLNHNVMYWYQQKSSQAPKLLFHYYDKDFNNEADTPDNFQSRRPNTSFCFLDIRSPGLGDTAMYLCATSKSLRQDGDTEAFFGQGTRLTVV.

This chain uses TRBV28 with TRBJ2-7, with D perhaps TRBD2 (6 bases). Germline V gives CDR1 MDHEN, CDR2 SYDVKM. The CDR3 is made up of 13 amino acids. V was pared by 3 bases and J by 7 bases, with 13 bases between. The CDR3 here is CASSLGRRGEQYF. CDR3 nucleotide sequence: TGTGCCAGCAGTTTGGGGAGGAGGGGAGAGCAGTACTTC. Combining the CDR3 with reference TRBV28 and TRBJ2-7 gives the whole variable domain DVKVTQSSRYLVKRTGEKVFLECVQDMDHENMFWYRQDPGLGLRLIYFSYDVKMKEKGDIPEGYSVSREKKERFSLILESASTNQTSMYLCASSLGRRGEQYFGPGTRLTVT.

This chain connects TRBV4-1 to TRBJ2-7, with 7 positions matching TRBD2. J gave up 2 bases and V 4 bases, and 8 bases lay outside the gene matches. This CDR3 region has 15 residues. Per the germline V gene, CDR1 is MGHRA and CDR2 is YSYEKL. CDR3 amino acids: CASSPYERGPYEQYF. For the CDR3, the DNA is TGCGCCAGCAGCCCCTATGAGCGGGGTCCCTACGAGCAGTACTTC.

The chain couples TRBV5-6 to TRBJ2-4; D assignment may be TRBD1 or TRBD2 (5 bases each). CDR1 is SGHDT, CDR2 YYEEEE, per germline. This CDR3 spans 14 amino acids. V shed 4 bases and J shed 6 bases, with 14 bases lying between them. Here the CDR3 reads CASSRPGRLNIQYF. The CDR3, as DNA: TGTGCCAGCAGCAGGCCGGGACGTTTAAACATTCAGTACTTC.

The V and J genes are TRBV5-4 and TRBJ1-1, with D possibly matching TRBD1 (5 bases). This CDR3 comprises 16 residues. V lost 0 bases, J lost 3 bases, and 15 bases lay in between. Per the germline V gene, CDR1 is SGHNT and CDR2 is YYREEE (reference sequence). Here the CDR3 DNA reads TGTGCCAGCAGCTTGGGGGGCGCAGGTTCGTACACTGAAGCTTTCTTT. Residues: CASSLGGAGSYTEAFF. The full variable domain, its missing parts supplied by reference TRBV5-4 and TRBJ1-1, is ETGVTQSPTHLIKTRGQQVTLRCSSQSGHNTVSWYQQALGQGPQFIFQYYREEENGRGNFPPRFSGLQFPNYSSELNVNALELDDSALYLCASSLGGAGSYTEAFFGQGTRLTVV.

The chain employs TRBV9 and TRBJ2-3; D tentatively reads TRBD1 or TRBD2 (5 bases each). This CDR3 spans 15 amino acids. The V gene lost 0 bases and the J gene lost 8 bases, with 16 bases spanning the gap. CDR1 is SGDLS and CDR2 is YYNGEE in the germline V gene. The CDR3 loop is CASSVDGWRQGTQYF. CDR3 coding DNA: TGTGCCAGCAGCGTAGATGGTTGGAGGCAGGGTACGCAGTATTTT.

The chain combines TRBV5-1 with TRBJ2-1, with D uncertain. Trimming removed 0 bases at V and 5 bases at J, with 3 bases between. The length of the CDR3 is 12 residues. The germline gives CDR1 SGHRS, CDR2 YFSETQ. The CDR3 nucleotides read TGCGCCAGCAGCTTGGGGAACAATGAGCAGTTCTTC. Translated, it gives CASSLGNNEQFF.

The rearrangement links TRBV5-1 to TRBJ1-5; D is unclear. V was cut by 0 bases and J by 2 bases, with 9 bases left in between. This CDR3 region has 15 residues. Germline V gene sequence: CDR1 SGHRS, CDR2 YFSETQ. The CDR3 nucleotides are TGCGCCAGCAGCTTGGCCCCTGGGGGCAATCAGCCCCAGCATTTT. It translates to CASSLAPGGNQPQHF.

By sample fraction, this clone is large. The chain joins TRBV2 to TRBJ1-1, with D uncertain. Germline CDR1 reads SNHLY; CDR2 reads FYNNEI. The CDR3 extends over 11 amino acids. Trimming stripped 5 bases from V and 7 bases from J, with 8 bases between. CDR3 DNA sequence: TGTGCCAGCAGTTACGACGGTGAAGCTTTCTTT. Its protein product is CASSYDGEAFF.

The genes are TRBV27 and TRBJ2-7; D is perhaps TRBD2 (5 bases). Germline V lookup: CDR1 MNHEY, CDR2 SMNVEV (reference sequence). The CDR3 spans 14 residues. Trimming shortened V by 3 bases and J by 0 bases, and 9 bases separated the two germline ends. Written as DNA, the CDR3 is TGTGCCAGCAGTTTGAGGGAGAGCTCCTACGAGCAGTACTTC. It translates to CASSLRESSYEQYF.

The rearrangement uses TRBV11-1 and TRBJ2-7, with 8 bases lining up with TRBD2. V lost 5 bases to trimming and J lost 3 bases; unmatched junction nucleotides: 6. Germline CDR1 SGHAT, CDR2 FQDESV (reference sequence). CDR3 length: 14 residues. CDR3 nucleotides: TGTGCCAGCAGCAGCGGGACTAGAGGCTACGAGCAGTACTTC. Protein sequence: CASSSGTRGYEQYF.

J is TRBJ2-1 and V is TRBV7-2; a weak D match, TRBD2 (6 bases). The CDR3 is 14 amino acids. Deletions cut 6 bases from V and 4 bases from J, with 13 bases between. Germline V gene data show CDR1 as SGHTA and CDR2 as FQGNSA. CDR3 nucleotide sequence: TGTGCCAGCAGTGAAAGGGACTTTTACAATGAGCAGTTCTTC. Translated, it gives CASSERDFYNEQFF.

V gene TRBV9 combines with J gene TRBJ1-4, with 8 bases that match TRBD1. V lost 3 bases to trimming and J lost 0 bases; unmatched junction nucleotides: 4. The CDR3 length is 16 residues. Germline CDR1 SGDLS, CDR2 YYNGEE. The CDR3 loop is CASSAQTGATNEKLFF. As DNA, the CDR3 is TGTGCCAGCAGCGCCCAGACAGGGGCAACTAATGAAAAACTGTTTTTT. Full variable domain (remainder filled in from reference TRBV9 and TRBJ1-4): DSGVTQTPKHLITATGQRVTLRCSPRSGDLSVYWYQQSLDQGLQFLIQYYNGEERAKGNILERFSAQQFPDLHSELNLSSLELGDSALYFCASSAQTGATNEKLFFGSGTQLSVL.

In the case of this clone: Its ends do not fully match the called genes, so a read error is possible. The V call is TRBV5-1, the J call TRBJ2-1, with 7 nucleotides matching TRBD2. Germline CDR1 and CDR2: SGHRS and YFSETQ. The CDR3 has 14 residues. CDR3 region: CASSLEIAGGAGIF. In DNA, the CDR3 is TGCGCCAGCAGCTTGGAAATAGCGGGTGGGGCCGGGATCTTC.

The chain employs TRBV5-1 and TRBJ2-6, with unresolved D. Looked up from germline, CDR1 is SGHRS and CDR2 is YFSETQ. This CDR3 has 15 residues. The V end was cut by 0 bases, the J end by 0 bases, with 4 bases between. The CDR3 nucleotides are TGCGCCAGCAGCTTGGGAGGCTCTGGGGCCAACGTCCTGACTTTC. Amino acid sequence: CASSLGGSGANVLTF.

This sequence joins TRBV5-1 and TRBJ2-3; the D call may be TRBD1 or TRBD2 (5 bases each). V lost 3 bases, J lost 3 bases, and 17 bases lay in between. The germline V gene encodes CDR1 SGHRS and CDR2 YFSETQ. The CDR3 loop spans 16 amino acids. For the CDR3, the DNA is TGCGCCAGCAGCTGGGGGACGTTTGTTGGGACAGATACGCAGTATTTT. This encodes CASSWGTFVGTDTQYF.

The J gene is TRBJ1-5, the V gene TRBV5-1, with 9 positions matching TRBD1. The CDR3 spans 17 residues. Germline CDR1 SGHRS, CDR2 YFSETQ. The V and J ends lost 0 bases and 1 base, in that order; junction bases with no gene match: 5. CDR3 amino acids: CASSLDPGTGSNQPQHF. DNA of the CDR3: TGCGCCAGCAGCTTGGATCCCGGGACAGGGAGCAATCAGCCCCAGCATTTT.

J is TRBJ2-7 and V is TRBV7-8; D possibly matches TRBD1 or TRBD2 (5 bases each). The length of the CDR3 is 13 residues. Germline CDR1 is SGHVS and CDR2 is FQNEAQ. V shed 2 bases and J shed 4 bases, with 9 bases lying between them. The CDR3 reads CASSLLGDYEQYF. Here the CDR3 DNA reads TGTGCCAGCAGCTTACTGGGGGATTACGAGCAGTACTTC.

This clone was observed a handful of times. The V and J genes are TRBV30 and TRBJ2-2; perhaps TRBD2 as D (5 bases). V was pared by 3 bases and J by 4 bases, with 12 bases between. The CDR3 spans 14 residues. Germline-derived CDR1 and CDR2 are GTSNPN and SVGIG (reference sequence). CDR3 bases: TGTGCCTGGAGCAAGGGAGTAGGCACCGGGGAGCTGTTTTTT. It specifies CAWSKGVGTGELFF.

In regard to this clone: Within the sample, other DNA sequences also encode this same CDR3. CDR3 nucleotides: TGCGCCAGCAGCTTACTAAGCTCTGGGGCCAACGTCCTGACTTTC. Translation: CASSLLSSGANVLTF. The genes are TRBV5-1 and TRBJ2-6; no firm D call. The CDR3 has 15 amino acids. CDR1 is SGHRS, CDR2 YFSETQ, per germline. Trimming pared 2 bases from V and 0 bases from J, leaving 6 bases between.

The genes are TRBV14 and TRBJ2-3, with D perhaps TRBD1 or TRBD2 (5 bases each). V was cut by 3 bases and J by 1 base, with 11 bases left in between. The germline V gene encodes CDR1 SGHDN and CDR2 FVKESK. The CDR3 spans 15 residues. CDR3 region: CASSQPGTGTDTQYF. CDR3 bases: TGTGCCAGCAGCCAGCCCGGGACCGGCACAGATACGCAGTATTTT.

The chain uses TRBV7-2 and TRBJ1-6, with a tentative D call TRBD1 (6 bases). Trimming took 0 bases from V and 8 from J, leaving 11 bases between them. CDR1 and CDR2 from the germline V gene are SGHTA and FQGNSA. The CDR3 totals 15 residues. The CDR3 is CASSLASGAHSPLHF. The CDR3 DNA sequence: TGTGCCAGCAGCTTAGCTTCGGGGGCTCATTCACCCCTCCACTTT.

V and J are TRBV27 and TRBJ1-1; tentatively, D is TRBD1 (5 bases). Germline values: CDR1 MNHEY, CDR2 SMNVEV (reference sequence). The V end was cut by 7 bases, the J end by 1 base, with 7 bases between. The CDR3 has 12 amino acids. CDR3 loop: CASTGTNTEAFF. CDR3 coding DNA: TGTGCCAGCACAGGGACGAACACTGAAGCTTTCTTT.

V gene TRBV5-1 combines with J gene TRBJ2-7; D call uncertain. The ends were cut back, 0 bases at V and 3 bases at J, with 10 bases in the middle. The CDR3 extends over 14 amino acids. The germline gives CDR1 SGHRS, CDR2 YFSETQ. The CDR3 DNA is TGCGCCAGCAGCTTGGGGCAGGCGGACTACGAGCAGTACTTC. Translation gives CASSLGQADYEQYF.

The J gene is TRBJ1-2, the V gene TRBV5-1, with 9 nucleotides matching TRBD1. This CDR3 spans 13 amino acids. Germline CDR1 SGHRS, CDR2 YFSETQ. The V and J ends lost 6 bases and 4 bases, in that order; junction bases with no gene match: 4. The CDR3 coding sequence is TGCGCCAGCACCCGGACAGGGGCCTATGGCTACACCTTC. The encoded protein is CASTRTGAYGYTF.

The gene calls are TRBV6-1 and TRBJ2-7; D unclear. Trimming pared 4 bases from V and 6 bases from J, leaving 13 bases between. This CDR3 has 13 residues. CDR1 MNHNS and CDR2 SASEGT come from the germline V gene. The CDR3 protein is CASSAFGVGEQYF. CDR3 in DNA: TGTGCCAGCAGTGCCTTTGGAGTCGGCGAGCAGTACTTC.

V is TRBV6-5 and J is TRBJ1-5, with D tentatively TRBD1 (5 bases). V lost 4 bases to trimming and J lost 7 bases, with 17 bases between them. The CDR3 has 15 residues. Germline V gene lookup returns CDR1 MNHEY and CDR2 SVGAGI. The CDR3 loop reads CASSSQGGSGQPQHF. The DNA of the CDR3 is TGTGCCAGCAGTTCCCAGGGAGGTAGCGGACAGCCCCAGCATTTT.

V and J are TRBV5-1 and TRBJ2-1; 12 nucleotides align to TRBD2. This CDR3 contains 17 residues. Germline assignment: CDR1 SGHRS and CDR2 YFSETQ. V gave up 4 bases and J gave up 3 bases; unmatched junction bases: 8. CDR3 sequence reads: CASSPLGLAGFYNEQFF. CDR3 in DNA: TGCGCCAGCAGCCCCCTGGGACTAGCGGGTTTCTACAATGAGCAGTTCTTC.

The chain recombines TRBV7-9 with TRBJ1-1; D not resolved. Germline V CDR1 and CDR2: SEHNR, FQNEAQ (reference sequence). V was shortened by 2 bases and J by 1 base, with 11 bases between the two germline ends. CDR3 length equals 15 residues. CDR3 region: CASSLWAEPNTEAFF. Written as DNA, the CDR3 is TGTGCCAGCAGCTTATGGGCTGAGCCGAACACTGAAGCTTTCTTT.

This rearrangement joins TRBV6-5 to TRBJ2-7; D possibly corresponds to TRBD2 (5 bases). V lost 7 bases and J 3 bases, leaving 13 bases between the germline ends. From germline, CDR1 is MNHEY and CDR2 SVGAGI. This CDR3 spans 13 amino acids. The DNA for the CDR3 is TGTGCCAGCACGTCGGGTGGACTCTACGAGCAGTACTTC. This encodes CASTSGGLYEQYF.